The 20 T cell receptor beta chains below were found in one sample sequenced in a study of regulatory dendritic cells for organ transplantation. Sorted subsets were CFSE-labeled and cultured approximately 5 days with allogeneic dendritic cells. Clones were read by immunoSEQ multiplex PCR, and TCRdb kept only the in-frame ones, dropping some. The sample shows around 19,000 clones, approximately 85% of them seen only once. Their target antigens are unknown. Sequenced: naive CD4+ T cells from blood cultured with regulatory dendritic cells. Indicated subset: CD45RA+ naive T cells. All receptors come from a human donor in good health.

The chain carries TRBV9 and TRBJ1-1; possibly TRBD1 for D (6 bases). The ends were cut back, 2 bases at V and 4 bases at J, with 12 bases in the middle. In germline, CDR1 is SGDLS, CDR2 YYNGEE. This CDR3 contains 14 residues. CDR3 bases: TGTGCCAGCAGCGTCGCGTTACAGGGCACTGAAGCTTTCTTT. This codes for CASSVALQGTEAFF.

The chain is built from TRBV9 and TRBJ2-1; TRBD2 matches at 7 bases. The CDR3 has 14 amino acids. V lost 3 bases, J lost 7 bases, and 7 bases stayed unmatched. Germline values: CDR1 SGDLS, CDR2 YYNGEE. CDR3 in amino acids: CASSGLAGSNEQFF. In DNA, the CDR3 is TGTGCCAGCAGCGGTTTAGCGGGTTCGAATGAGCAGTTCTTC. Drawing the rest from reference TRBV9 and TRBJ2-1, the complete variable domain is DSGVTQTPKHLITATGQRVTLRCSPRSGDLSVYWYQQSLDQGLQFLIQYYNGEERAKGNILERFSAQQFPDLHSELNLSSLELGDSALYFCASSGLAGSNEQFFGPGTRLTVL.

This chain joins TRBV27 and TRBJ1-6; the D gene is possibly TRBD1 (5 bases). Trimming stripped 5 bases from V and 7 bases from J, with 9 bases between. The length of the CDR3 is 13 residues. From germline, CDR1 is MNHEY and CDR2 SMNVEV (reference sequence). The CDR3 is CASSLAGNSPLHF. The CDR3 DNA reads as TGTGCCAGCAGTCTCGCAGGGAATTCACCCCTCCACTTT.

This chain uses TRBV2 with TRBJ2-5; D remains unclear. Germline V gene sequence: CDR1 SNHLY, CDR2 FYNNEI. The ends were cut back, 4 bases at V and 4 bases at J, with 7 bases in the middle. The CDR3 covers 12 residues. This CDR3 reads CASSGLRETQYF. The CDR3 DNA reads as TGTGCCAGCAGTGGTCTCCGAGAGACCCAGTACTTC.

The chain joins TRBV2 to TRBJ2-2; D perhaps matches TRBD1 (6 bases). Germline CDR1 is SNHLY and CDR2 is FYNNEI. CDR3 length: 16 residues. V lost 6 bases and J lost 5, with 19 bases in between. DNA of the CDR3: TGTGCCAGCAGGCCTGAAACCGGGACATTTACCGGGGAGCTGTTTTTT. Amino acids: CASRPETGTFTGELFF.

This chain joins TRBV6-5 and TRBJ2-6, with a possible D match to TRBD1 (7 bases). The CDR3 contains 15 residues. Looked up from germline, CDR1 is MNHEY and CDR2 is SVGAGI. The germline V and J ends were trimmed by 5 bases and 2 bases, with 10 bases remaining between them. The CDR3 DNA follows: TGTGCCAGCAGTCCCAGGGGGGCTGGGGCCAACGTCCTGACTTTC. Translating it yields CASSPRGAGANVLTF.

The V gene is TRBV11-2, the J gene TRBJ1-6; D gene uncertain. The CDR3 is 13 amino acids. Germline V lookup: CDR1 SGHAT, CDR2 FQNNGV. The V end was cut by 4 bases, the J end by 14 bases, with 15 bases between. CDR3 protein: CASSSGKTGSLHF. The CDR3 DNA is TGTGCCAGCAGCTCGGGGAAAACGGGATCCCTCCACTTT.

J is TRBJ2-3 and V is TRBV10-2; perhaps TRBD2 as D (5 bases). Per the germline V gene, CDR1 is WSHSY and CDR2 is SAAADI. This CDR3 has 14 amino acids. The germline V and J ends were trimmed by 10 bases and 2 bases, with 16 bases remaining between them. CDR3 loop: CATNTGLATDTQYF. The CDR3 DNA is TGCGCCACCAACACTGGACTCGCCACAGATACGCAGTATTTT.

The gene calls are TRBV29-1 and TRBJ1-1; the match to TRBD1 covers 11 bases. The CDR3 contains 16 residues. The ends lost 5 bases at V and 1 base at J; junction bases unmatched: 9. Germline lookup yields CDR1 SQVTM and CDR2 ANQGSEA. As DNA, the CDR3 is TGCAGCGTTAGGGACAGGGGGTCCCTATCGAACACTGAAGCTTTCTTT. Protein sequence: CSVRDRGSLSNTEAFF.

This chain connects TRBV2 to TRBJ1-1; unclear D gene. From germline, CDR1 is SNHLY and CDR2 FYNNEI. V was pared by 3 bases and J by 8 bases, with 19 bases between. This CDR3 region has 15 residues. The chain's CDR3 is CASSEDLGRNSEAFF. Written as DNA, the CDR3 is TGTGCCAGCAGTGAGGATCTGGGCCGGAATAGCGAAGCTTTCTTT.

V and J are TRBV11-2 and TRBJ2-5, with 9 nucleotides matching TRBD2. V lost 5 bases, J lost 5 bases, and 9 bases stayed unmatched. The length of the CDR3 is 15 residues. Germline CDR1 and CDR2: SGHAT and FQNNGV. CDR3 sequence reads: CASSTSSGEGETQYF. CDR3 in DNA: TGTGCCAGCAGCACCTCTAGCGGGGAGGGGGAGACCCAGTACTTC. Based on the CDR3 plus reference TRBV11-2 and TRBJ2-5, the full variable domain is EAGVAQSPRYKIIEKRQSVAFWCNPISGHATLYWYQQILGQGPKLLIQFQNNGVVDDSQLPKDRFSAERLKGVDSTLKIQPAKLEDSAVYLCASSTSSGEGETQYFGPGTRLLVL.

The V gene is TRBV2, the J gene TRBJ1-4, with D unclear. Germline values: CDR1 SNHLY, CDR2 FYNNEI. Trimming removed 4 bases at V and 0 bases at J, with 9 bases between. This CDR3 spans 15 amino acids. CDR3 nucleotides: TGTGCCAGCAGTGTGTTAAGCGCAACTAATGAAAAACTGTTTTTT. Residues: CASSVLSATNEKLFF.

This clone was counted a few times. The rearrangement joins TRBV7-9 to TRBJ1-6; a weak D match, TRBD1 (5 bases). Between the trimmed V and J ends, which lost 5 bases and 7 bases, there was a span of 18 bases. Germline V gene data show CDR1 as SEHNR and CDR2 as FQNEAQ (reference sequence). The CDR3 loop spans 16 amino acids. The CDR3: CASSPHWGGANSPLHF. The CDR3 DNA follows: TGTGCCAGCAGCCCGCATTGGGGGGGAGCAAATTCACCCCTCCACTTT.

This sequence joins TRBV30 and TRBJ2-3, with TRBD2 identical over 7 bases. This CDR3 has 13 amino acids. The V and J ends lost 8 bases and 4 bases, in that order; junction bases with no gene match: 9. The germline V gene has CDR1 GTSNPN and CDR2 SVGIG (reference sequence). The CDR3 coding sequence is TGTGCCCGCTCGGAGGCGGGGGCAGATACGCAGTATTTT. Amino acids: CARSEAGADTQYF.

The rearrangement links TRBV28 to TRBJ2-1; D is uncertain. The CDR3 length is 15 residues. Trimming took 3 bases from V and 5 from J, leaving 14 bases between them. The germline gives CDR1 MDHEN, CDR2 SYDVKM. DNA of the CDR3: TGTGCCAGCAGTTTTCTACCGCCGCTAAACAATGAGCAGTTCTTC. It is translated as CASSFLPPLNNEQFF.

The sample holds one count of this clone. This chain connects TRBV10-3 to TRBJ1-1; 10 nucleotides match TRBD1. The CDR3 runs to 14 residues. The junction had 6 bases not matched to a gene; V was cut back by 4 bases and J by 7 bases. Germline V gene sequence: CDR1 ENHRY, CDR2 SYGVKD. In nucleotides, the CDR3 is TGTGCCATCAGTGGGACAGGGGGTGCTGATGAAGCTTTCTTT. Its translation is CAISGTGGADEAFF.

The CDR3 spells CASSIRGRMNTEAFF. DNA for the CDR3: TGTGCCAGTAGTATACGTGGAAGAATGAACACTGAAGCTTTCTTT. This chain connects TRBV19 to TRBJ1-1, with unresolved D. The germline CDR1 and CDR2 sequences are LNHDA and SQIVND (reference sequence). The CDR3 runs 15 residues. Trimming left V 2 bases short and J 0 bases short, with 10 bases between.

The chain joins TRBV6-1 to TRBJ1-6; no definite D call. Germline V CDR1 and CDR2: MNHNS, SASEGT. V shed 2 bases and J shed 9 bases, with 5 bases lying between them. The CDR3 is 12 residues long. The CDR3 region has the DNA TGTGCCAGCAGTGAATTCCCTTCACCCCTCCACTTT. Residues: CASSEFPSPLHF.

The V gene is TRBV6-1, the J gene TRBJ1-2; TRBD1 matches at 7 bases. Germline lookup yields CDR1 MNHNS and CDR2 SASEGT. The junction had 10 bases not matched to a gene; V was cut back by 6 bases and J by 3 bases. The CDR3 consists of 15 residues. The CDR3 nucleotides are TGTGCCAGCAGGGGACAGCTAAGCGGTGACTATGGCTACACCTTC. As protein: CASRGQLSGDYGYTF.

This chain connects TRBV5-1 to TRBJ1-3, with D perhaps TRBD1 (6 bases). The CDR3 contains 14 residues. CDR1 and CDR2 from the germline V gene are SGHRS and YFSETQ. V was cut by 2 bases and J by 2 bases, with 8 bases left in between. CDR3 in amino acids: CASSLKGAGNTIYF. In DNA, the CDR3 is TGCGCCAGCAGCTTAAAGGGGGCTGGAAACACCATATATTTT.